This TCR beta chain was captured by sequencing in a study of beta chain features in type 1 diabetes. Comment on this clone: Antigen unknown.

All of the isolated RNA was reverse transcribed, so expressed TCRB transcripts were sequenced. The data were produced by immunoSEQ multiplex PCR, yet TCRdb's version contains in-frame clones alone and is incomplete. The sample carries 110,000 to 150,000 clones, roughly a tenth recorded once. Whole-study findings and limits: The naive, central memory and Treg TCRB repertoires of patients appeared to be more similar to one another than those of healthy donors. A moderate, significant TCRB CDR3 shortening appeared in type 1 diabetes across four CD4+ subsets.

Germline-derived CDR1 and CDR2 are SNHLY and FYNNEI. V shed 0 bases and J shed 3 bases, with 12 bases lying between them. This CDR3 comprises 16 residues. Sequencing was done on a sample of central memory CD4+ T cells from blood. This chain uses TRBV2 with TRBJ1-5; the D gene is possibly TRBD1 (5 bases). The TCR was taken from a man younger than 35 in good health. The CDR3 region is CASSEALRGDNQPQHF. As DNA, the CDR3 is TGTGCCAGCAGTGAAGCGCTTCGGGGGGACAATCAGCCCCAGCATTTT.